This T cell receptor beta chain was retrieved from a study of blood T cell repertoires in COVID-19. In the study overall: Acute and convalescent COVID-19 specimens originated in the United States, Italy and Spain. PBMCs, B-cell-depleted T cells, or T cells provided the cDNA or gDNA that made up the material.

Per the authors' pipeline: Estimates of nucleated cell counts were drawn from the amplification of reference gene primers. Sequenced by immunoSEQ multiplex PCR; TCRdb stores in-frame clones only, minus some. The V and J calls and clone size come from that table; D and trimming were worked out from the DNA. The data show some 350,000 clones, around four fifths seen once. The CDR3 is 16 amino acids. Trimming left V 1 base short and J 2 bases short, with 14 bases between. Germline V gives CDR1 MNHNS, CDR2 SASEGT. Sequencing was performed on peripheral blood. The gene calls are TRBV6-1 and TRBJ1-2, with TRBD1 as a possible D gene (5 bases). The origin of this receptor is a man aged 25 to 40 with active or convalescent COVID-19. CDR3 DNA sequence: TGTGCCAGCAGTGAAGGCGGTCGGGGGTACAACTATGGCTACACCTTC. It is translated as CASSEGGRGYNYGYTF.